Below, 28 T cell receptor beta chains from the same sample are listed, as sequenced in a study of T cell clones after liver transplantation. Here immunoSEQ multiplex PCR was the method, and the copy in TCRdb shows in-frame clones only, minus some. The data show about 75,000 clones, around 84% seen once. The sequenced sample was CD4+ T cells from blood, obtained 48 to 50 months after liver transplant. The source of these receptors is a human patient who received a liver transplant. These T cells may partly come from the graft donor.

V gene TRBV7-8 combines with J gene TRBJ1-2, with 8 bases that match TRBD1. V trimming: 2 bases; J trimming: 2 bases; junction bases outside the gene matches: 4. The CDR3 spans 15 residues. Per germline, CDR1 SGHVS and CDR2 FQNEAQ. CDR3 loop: CASSLRTGTNYGYTF. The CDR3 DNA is TGTGCCAGCAGCTTAAGGACAGGGACGAACTATGGCTACACCTTC. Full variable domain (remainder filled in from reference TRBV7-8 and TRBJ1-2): GAGVSQSPRYKVAKRGQDVALRCDPISGHVSLFWYQQALGQGPEFLTYFQNEAQLDKSGLPSDRFFAERPEGSVSTLKIQRTQQEDSAVYLCASSLRTGTNYGYTFGSGTRLTVV.

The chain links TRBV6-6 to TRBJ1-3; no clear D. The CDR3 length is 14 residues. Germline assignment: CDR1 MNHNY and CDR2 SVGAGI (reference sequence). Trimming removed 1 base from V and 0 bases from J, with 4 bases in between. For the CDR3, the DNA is TGTGCCAGCAGTTACTACATCTCTGGAAACACCATATATTTT. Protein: CASSYYISGNTIYF.

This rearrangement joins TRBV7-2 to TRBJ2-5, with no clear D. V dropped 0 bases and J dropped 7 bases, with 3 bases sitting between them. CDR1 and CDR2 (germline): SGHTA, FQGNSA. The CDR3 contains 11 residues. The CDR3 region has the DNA TGTGCCAGCAGCTTAGCGGTGACCCAGTACTTC. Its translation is CASSLAVTQYF. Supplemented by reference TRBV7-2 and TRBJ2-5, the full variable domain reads GAGVSQSPSNKVTEKGKDVELRCDPISGHTALYWYRQSLGQGLEFLIYFQGNSAPDKSGLPSDRFSAERTGGSVSTLTIQRTQQEDSAVYLCASSLAVTQYFGPGTRLLVL.

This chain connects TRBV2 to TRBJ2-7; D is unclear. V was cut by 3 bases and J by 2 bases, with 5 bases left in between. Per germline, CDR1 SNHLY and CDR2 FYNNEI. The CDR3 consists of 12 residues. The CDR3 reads CASSDGPYEQYF. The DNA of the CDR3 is TGTGCCAGCAGTGACGGGCCCTACGAGCAGTACTTC. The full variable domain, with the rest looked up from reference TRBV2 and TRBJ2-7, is EPEVTQTPSHQVTQMGQEVILRCVPISNHLYFYWYRQILGQKVEFLVSFYNNEISEKSEIFDDQFSVERPDGSNFTLKIRSTKLEDSAMYFCASSDGPYEQYFGPGTRLTVT.

The CDR3 coding sequence is TGTGCCAGCAGCTCATCCCCCCCGGACAATGAGCAGTTCTTC. It specifies CASSSSPPDNEQFF. V is TRBV7-9 and J is TRBJ2-1; D remains unclear. The CDR3 length is 14 residues. V lost 4 bases to trimming and J lost 5 bases, with 12 bases between them. From germline, CDR1 is SEHNR and CDR2 FQNEAQ (reference sequence).

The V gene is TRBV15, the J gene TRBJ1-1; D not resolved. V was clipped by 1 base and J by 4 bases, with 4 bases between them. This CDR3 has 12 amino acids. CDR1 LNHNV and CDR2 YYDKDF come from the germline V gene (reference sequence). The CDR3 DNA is TGTGCCACCAGCAGAGGGGCCACTGAAGCTTTCTTT. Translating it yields CATSRGATEAFF. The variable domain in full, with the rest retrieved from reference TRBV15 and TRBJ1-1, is DAMVIQNPRYQVTQFGKPVTLSCSQTLNHNVMYWYQQKSSQAPKLLFHYYDKDFNNEADTPDNFQSRRPNTSFCFLDIRSPGLGDTAMYLCATSRGATEAFFGQGTRLTVV.

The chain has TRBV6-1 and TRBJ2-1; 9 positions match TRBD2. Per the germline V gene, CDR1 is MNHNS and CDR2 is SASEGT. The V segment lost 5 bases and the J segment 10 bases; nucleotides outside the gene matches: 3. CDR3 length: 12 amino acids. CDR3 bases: TGTGCCAGCAGTTCAACTAGCGGGGAGCAGTTCTTC. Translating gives CASSSTSGEQFF.

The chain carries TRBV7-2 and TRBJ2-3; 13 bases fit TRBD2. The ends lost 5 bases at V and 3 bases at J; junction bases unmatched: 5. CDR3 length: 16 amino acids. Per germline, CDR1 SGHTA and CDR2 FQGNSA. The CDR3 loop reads CASSTRLAGGTDTQYF. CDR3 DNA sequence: TGTGCCAGCAGCACTCGACTAGCGGGAGGAACAGATACGCAGTATTTT.

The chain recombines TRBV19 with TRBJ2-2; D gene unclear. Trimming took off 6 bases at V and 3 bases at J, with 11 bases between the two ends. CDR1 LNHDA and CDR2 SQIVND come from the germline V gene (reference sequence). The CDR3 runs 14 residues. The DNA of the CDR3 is TGTGCCAGTAGACGCCGGACGGACACCGGGGAGCTGTTTTTT. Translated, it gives CASRRRTDTGELFF.

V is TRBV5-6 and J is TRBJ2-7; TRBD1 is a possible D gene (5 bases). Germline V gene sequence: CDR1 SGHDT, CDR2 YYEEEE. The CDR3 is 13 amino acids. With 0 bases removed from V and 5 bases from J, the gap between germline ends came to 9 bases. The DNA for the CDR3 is TGTGCCAGCAGCTTGGCAGGGTTCCACGAGCAGTACTTC. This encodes CASSLAGFHEQYF.

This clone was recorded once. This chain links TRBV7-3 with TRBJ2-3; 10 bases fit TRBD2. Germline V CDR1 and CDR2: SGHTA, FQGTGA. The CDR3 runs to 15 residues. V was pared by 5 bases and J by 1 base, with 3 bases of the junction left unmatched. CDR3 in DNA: TGTGCCAGCAGCGCCGGGACTAGCGGCACAGATACGCAGTATTTT. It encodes CASSAGTSGTDTQYF.

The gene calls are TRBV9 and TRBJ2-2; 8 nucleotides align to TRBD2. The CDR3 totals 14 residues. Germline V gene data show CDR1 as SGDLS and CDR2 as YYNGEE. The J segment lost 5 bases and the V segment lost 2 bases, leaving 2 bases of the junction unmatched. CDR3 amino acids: CASSVRGETGELFF. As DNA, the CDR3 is TGTGCCAGCAGCGTGCGGGGGGAAACCGGGGAGCTGTTTTTT.

In DNA, the CDR3 is TGTGCCAGCAGCCGAGGCGCCGATGGCTACACCTTC. Amino acid sequence: CASSRGADGYTF. This chain uses TRBV7-2 with TRBJ1-2; D unresolved. The V gene lost 5 bases and the J gene lost 6 bases, with 10 bases spanning the gap. The CDR3 loop spans 12 amino acids. Germline CDR1 SGHTA, CDR2 FQGNSA.

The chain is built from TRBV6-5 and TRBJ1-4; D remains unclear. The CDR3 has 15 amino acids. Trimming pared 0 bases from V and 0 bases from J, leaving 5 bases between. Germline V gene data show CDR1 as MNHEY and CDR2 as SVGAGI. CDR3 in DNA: TGTGCCAGCAGTTACTCGTGGGCAACTAATGAAAAACTGTTTTTT. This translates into CASSYSWATNEKLFF.

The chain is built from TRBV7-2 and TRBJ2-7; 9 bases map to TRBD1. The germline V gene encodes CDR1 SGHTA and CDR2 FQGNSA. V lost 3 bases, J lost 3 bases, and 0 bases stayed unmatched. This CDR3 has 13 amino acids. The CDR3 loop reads CASSLTGGYEQYF. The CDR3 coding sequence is TGTGCCAGCAGCTTGACAGGGGGCTACGAGCAGTACTTC. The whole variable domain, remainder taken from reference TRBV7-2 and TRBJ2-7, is GAGVSQSPSNKVTEKGKDVELRCDPISGHTALYWYRQSLGQGLEFLIYFQGNSAPDKSGLPSDRFSAERTGGSVSTLTIQRTQQEDSAVYLCASSLTGGYEQYFGPGTRLTVT.

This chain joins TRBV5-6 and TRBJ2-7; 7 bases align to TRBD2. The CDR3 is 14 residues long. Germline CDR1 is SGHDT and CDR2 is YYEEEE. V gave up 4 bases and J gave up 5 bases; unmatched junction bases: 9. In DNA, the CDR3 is TGTGCCAGCAGCACCGGACTAGTAGGCGACGAGCAGTACTTC. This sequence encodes CASSTGLVGDEQYF. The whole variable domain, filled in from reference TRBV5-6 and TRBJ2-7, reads DAGVTQSPTHLIKTRGQQVTLRCSPKSGHDTVSWYQQALGQGPQFIFQYYEEEERQRGNFPDRFSGHQFPNYSSELNVNALLLGDSALYLCASSTGLVGDEQYFGPGTRLTVT.

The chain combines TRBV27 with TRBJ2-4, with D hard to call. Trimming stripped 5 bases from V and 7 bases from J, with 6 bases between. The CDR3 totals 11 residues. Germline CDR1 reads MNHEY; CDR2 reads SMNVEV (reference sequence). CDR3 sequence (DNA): TGTGCCAGCAGTCGAGACAACATTCAGTACTTC. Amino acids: CASSRDNIQYF.

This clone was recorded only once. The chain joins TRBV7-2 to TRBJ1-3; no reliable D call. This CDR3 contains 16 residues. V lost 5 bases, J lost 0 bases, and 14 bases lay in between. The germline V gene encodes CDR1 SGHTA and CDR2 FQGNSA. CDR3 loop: CASSPNGVYSGNTIYF. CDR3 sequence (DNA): TGTGCCAGCAGCCCTAACGGCGTTTACTCTGGAAACACCATATATTTT.

The CDR3 region is CASSQAQRVGADGYTF. The CDR3 nucleotides are TGCGCCAGCAGCCAGGCCCAACGTGTGGGGGCGGATGGCTACACCTTC. The chain recombines TRBV4-3 with TRBJ1-2; possibly TRBD1 for D (6 bases). Looked up from germline, CDR1 is LGHNA and CDR2 is YSLEER. V lost 3 bases and J 6 bases, leaving 20 bases between the germline ends. The CDR3 consists of 16 residues.

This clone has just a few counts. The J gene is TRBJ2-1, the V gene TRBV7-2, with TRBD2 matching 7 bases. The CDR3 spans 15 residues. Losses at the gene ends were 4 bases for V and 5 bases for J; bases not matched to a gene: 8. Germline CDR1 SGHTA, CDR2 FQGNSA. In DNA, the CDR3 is TGTGCCAGCAGCTATAAGACGGGGGGTCACAATGAGCAGTTCTTC. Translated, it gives CASSYKTGGHNEQFF.

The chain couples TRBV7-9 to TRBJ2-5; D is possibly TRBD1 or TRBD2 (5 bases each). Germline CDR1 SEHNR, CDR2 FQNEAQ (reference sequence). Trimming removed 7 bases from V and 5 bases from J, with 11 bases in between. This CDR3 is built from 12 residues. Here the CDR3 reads CASTGEGETQYF. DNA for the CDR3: TGTGCCAGCACCGGAGAGGGGGAGACCCAGTACTTC.

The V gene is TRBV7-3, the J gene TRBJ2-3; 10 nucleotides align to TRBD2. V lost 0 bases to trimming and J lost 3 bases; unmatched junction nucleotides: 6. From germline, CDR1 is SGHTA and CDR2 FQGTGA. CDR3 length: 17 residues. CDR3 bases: TGTGCCAGCAGCTTAACTGCCCTAGCGGGAGTGACAGATACGCAGTATTTT. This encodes CASSLTALAGVTDTQYF.

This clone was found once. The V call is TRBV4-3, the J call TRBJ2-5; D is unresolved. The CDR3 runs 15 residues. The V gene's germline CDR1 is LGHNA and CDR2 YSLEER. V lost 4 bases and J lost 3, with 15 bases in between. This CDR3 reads CASSRDPGPEETQYF. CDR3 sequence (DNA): TGCGCCAGCAGCCGCGACCCCGGGCCGGAAGAGACCCAGTACTTC.

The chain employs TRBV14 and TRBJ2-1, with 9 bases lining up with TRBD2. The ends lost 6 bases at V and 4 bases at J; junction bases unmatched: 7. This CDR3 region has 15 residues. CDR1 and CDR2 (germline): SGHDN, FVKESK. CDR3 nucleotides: TGTGCCAGCAGTAAAAGCGGGGGGACTTACAATGAGCAGTTCTTC. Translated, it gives CASSKSGGTYNEQFF.

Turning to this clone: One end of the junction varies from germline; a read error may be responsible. Here the CDR3 reads CASRSFNSPLHF. CDR3 DNA: TGTGCCAGCAGATCCTTTAATTCACCCCTCCACTTT. V and J are TRBV6-1 and TRBJ1-6; D gene ambiguous. Germline loops: CDR1 MNHNS, CDR2 SASEGT. This CDR3 has 12 amino acids.

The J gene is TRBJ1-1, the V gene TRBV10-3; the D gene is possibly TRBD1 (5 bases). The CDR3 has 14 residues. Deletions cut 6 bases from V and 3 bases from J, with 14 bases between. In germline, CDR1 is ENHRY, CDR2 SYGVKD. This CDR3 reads CAIRRVGTDTEAFF. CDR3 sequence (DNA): TGTGCCATCAGGAGGGTGGGGACGGACACTGAAGCTTTCTTT.

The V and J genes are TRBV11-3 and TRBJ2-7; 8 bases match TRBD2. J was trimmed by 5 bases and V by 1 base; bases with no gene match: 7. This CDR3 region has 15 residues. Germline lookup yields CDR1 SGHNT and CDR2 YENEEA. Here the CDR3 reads CASSLGTSRSDEQYF. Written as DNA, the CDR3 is TGTGCCAGCAGCTTAGGGACTAGCCGGAGTGACGAGCAGTACTTC.

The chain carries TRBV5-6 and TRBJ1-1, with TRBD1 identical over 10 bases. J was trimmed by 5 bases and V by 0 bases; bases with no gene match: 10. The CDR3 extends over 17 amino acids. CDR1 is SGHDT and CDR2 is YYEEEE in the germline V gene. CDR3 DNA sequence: TGTGCCAGCAGCTTGGCTTTTCGGGACAGGGGTCAAACTGAAGCTTTCTTT. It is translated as CASSLAFRDRGQTEAFF.